What follows are 30 T cell receptor beta chains derived from one specimen sequenced in a study of T cells in Graves' hyperthyroidism and ophthalmopathy. TCR beta CDR3 regions were amplified from RNA. First-round RT-PCR with HTBI primers amplified the TCR CDR3 region. TCRdb itself ran the multiplex PCR reads through MiXCR, one entry per CDR3 protein. The table shows around 200,000 distinct CDR3 sequences, with approximately 15% occurring only once. The specimen was blood. The receptors were sampled from a woman in her forties or fifties with Graves' hyperthyroidism.

This clonotype has ten or more counts. This sequence joins TRBV29-1 and TRBJ1-1; tentative D call: TRBD1 (5 bases). Germline V gene lookup returns CDR1 SQVTM and CDR2 ANQGSEA. The V end lost 6 bases, the J end lost 4 bases, and 12 bases lay between the germline ends. The CDR3 totals 12 residues. In DNA form, the CDR3 reads TGCAGCGTCAGGGTCTCGGGCACTGAAGCTTTCTTT. It encodes CSVRVSGTEAFF.

The rearrangement joins TRBV27 to TRBJ2-7, with 7 positions matching TRBD1. J lost 2 bases, V lost 5 bases, and 6 bases had no gene match. This CDR3 contains 14 residues. The germline CDR1 and CDR2 sequences are MNHEY and SMNVEV (reference sequence). CDR3 in DNA: TGTGCCAGCAGTGTCGGGACAGTTACCTACGAGCAGTACTTC. The encoded protein is CASSVGTVTYEQYF.

This clonotype was picked up many times. The chain recombines TRBV19 with TRBJ1-2; D may be TRBD1 (5 bases). Trimming took off 3 bases at V and 7 bases at J, with 12 bases between the two ends. The CDR3 has 13 amino acids. Germline V gene lookup returns CDR1 LNHDA and CDR2 SQIVND (reference sequence). CDR3 DNA: TGTGCCAGTAGTATGGGCAGGGTTGGTGGCTACACCTTC. Translating it yields CASSMGRVGGYTF.

This clonotype has ten or more counts. The chain recombines TRBV20-1 with TRBJ2-7; no firm D call. CDR1 and CDR2 from the germline V gene are DFQATT and SNEGSKA (reference sequence). The germline V and J ends were trimmed by 4 bases and 0 bases, with 13 bases remaining between them. The CDR3 length is 14 residues. As DNA, the CDR3 is TGCAGTGCTACCCCTCCGGAGAGCTCCTACGAGCAGTACTTC. Translating it yields CSATPPESSYEQYF.

This clonotype has a single count. This rearrangement joins TRBV12-3 or TRBV12-4 to TRBJ2-1; 8 bases agree with TRBD1. This CDR3 spans 15 amino acids. The ends lost 7 bases at V and 4 bases at J; junction bases unmatched: 9. This CDR3 reads CASIADRVTYNEQFF. CDR3 DNA: TGTGCCAGCATTGCGGACAGGGTTACTTACAATGAGCAGTTCTTC.

The sample holds a few counts of this clonotype. A much more abundant neighbour one base away suggests this may be a read error. The V call is TRBV6-9, the J call TRBJ1-1; tentative D call: TRBD1 (5 bases). The germline gives CDR1 MNHGY, CDR2 SVAAGI. V lost 3 bases to trimming and J lost 1 base, with 9 bases between them. The CDR3 is 14 residues long. The CDR3 loop reads CASSYDRRNTEAFF. The CDR3 nucleotides are TGTGCCAGCAGTTACGACAGAAGGAACACTGAAGCTTTCTTT.

The chain joins TRBV9 to TRBJ1-1; 7 nucleotides align to TRBD1. Germline V CDR1 and CDR2: SGDLS, YYNGEE. Germline trimming cut 4 bases from V and 2 bases from J; bases unmatched to any gene: 8. The CDR3 has 15 residues. The CDR3 reads CASSITGQLNTEAFF. The CDR3 nucleotides are TGTGCCAGCAGCATAACGGGACAGTTAAACACTGAAGCTTTCTTT.

This clonotype was seen ten or more times. The rearrangement links TRBV12-5 to TRBJ2-3; D unclear. This CDR3 region has 14 residues. Germline V gene data show CDR1 as LGHNT and CDR2 as FRNRAP. V lost 1 base and J lost 2, with 7 bases in between. CDR3 sequence reads: CASGLGNPTDTQYF. The DNA for the CDR3 is TGTGCTAGTGGTTTGGGAAACCCCACAGATACGCAGTATTTT.

This clonotype was seen ten or more times. The genes are TRBV12-3 or TRBV12-4 and TRBJ2-5; 7 nucleotides match TRBD1. Trimming removed 5 bases from V and 3 bases from J; junction bases left unmatched: 3. The CDR3 contains 13 residues. Written as DNA, the CDR3 is TGTGCCAGCAGTGCAACAGGGGAAGAGACCCAGTACTTC. Protein: CASSATGEETQYF.

This clonotype came up many times. The chain uses TRBV13 and TRBJ2-7; no reliable D call. The CDR3 is 14 residues long. V lost 4 bases and J 4 bases, leaving 14 bases between the germline ends. Germline V lookup: CDR1 PRHDT, CDR2 FYEKMQ (reference sequence). For the CDR3, the DNA is TGTGCCAGCAGCTACGCCACGAGCCTTTACGAGCAGTACTTC. This translates into CASSYATSLYEQYF.

This clonotype was observed many times. The chain is built from TRBV28 and TRBJ2-2, with D possibly being TRBD2 (6 bases). The CDR3 has 13 residues. Trimming took off 7 bases at V and 2 bases at J, with 8 bases between the two ends. CDR1 and CDR2 from the germline V gene are MDHEN and SYDVKM. Here the CDR3 reads CASTGGNTGELFF. CDR3 nucleotides: TGTGCCAGCACCGGGGGAAACACCGGGGAGCTGTTTTTT.

This sequence joins TRBV15 and TRBJ2-7; D is possibly TRBD1 or TRBD2 (5 bases each). Looked up from germline, CDR1 is LNHNV and CDR2 is YYDKDF (reference sequence). Trimming took off 5 bases at V and 2 bases at J, with 13 bases between the two ends. CDR3 size: 14 residues. CDR3 sequence: CATSPGTAAYEQYF. The CDR3, as DNA: TGTGCCACCAGCCCAGGGACGGCGGCCTACGAGCAGTACTTC.

This clonotype was seen repeatedly, ten times or more. The rearrangement joins TRBV12-3 or TRBV12-4 to TRBJ2-1, with TRBD2 matching 12 bases. V was pared by 2 bases and J by 0 bases, with 8 bases of the junction left unmatched. The CDR3 is 19 residues long. This CDR3 is CASSLSRRGLAGSYNEQFF. In DNA, the CDR3 is TGTGCCAGCAGTTTAAGTCGGAGGGGACTAGCGGGCTCCTACAATGAGCAGTTCTTC.

This clonotype was counted only a few times. A much larger clone is a single base away; this may be a read error. The chain joins TRBV6-1 to TRBJ1-2, with D possibly being TRBD1 (6 bases). The V gene lost 8 bases and the J gene lost 3 bases, with 16 bases spanning the gap. The germline CDR1 and CDR2 sequences are MNHNS and SASEGT. This CDR3 has 14 residues. CDR3 residues: CASFFSTGHYGYTF. In nucleotides, the CDR3 is TGTGCCAGCTTCTTCTCCACAGGGCACTATGGCTACACCTTC.

This clonotype has ten or more counts. This rearrangement joins TRBV15 to TRBJ2-3; TRBD1 might be the D (7 bases). The V gene's germline CDR1 is LNHNV and CDR2 YYDKDF (reference sequence). There are 16 residues in the CDR3. Trimming removed 0 bases from V and 1 base from J, with 11 bases in between. CDR3 bases: TGTGCCACCAGCAGAGATCGCGGGACAGGCACAGATACGCAGTATTTT. Residues: CATSRDRGTGTDTQYF.

As to this clonotype: A single base separates this from a much larger clone, so it may be a read error. The gene calls are TRBV19 and TRBJ2-7; TRBD1 is a possible D gene (5 bases). In germline, CDR1 is LNHDA, CDR2 SQIVND (reference sequence). The CDR3 runs 14 residues. The CDR3 DNA reads TGTACCAGTAGTGAGACAGCATTCTCCTACGAGCAGTACTTC. It is translated as CTSSETAFSYEQYF.

The rearrangement uses TRBV27 and TRBJ2-7; TRBD1 matches at 8 bases. The CDR3 covers 15 residues. The V gene's germline CDR1 is MNHEY and CDR2 SMNVEV (reference sequence). With 8 bases clipped from V and 5 bases from J, the junction kept 14 bases outside the gene matches. The CDR3 loop reads CASRWTGTGTHEQYF. CDR3 nucleotides: TGTGCCAGCCGTTGGACCGGGACAGGTACCCACGAGCAGTACTTC.

This sequence joins TRBV20-1 and TRBJ1-5; maybe TRBD1 (6 bases). Trimming took 3 bases from V and 4 from J, leaving 19 bases between them. Germline V gene data show CDR1 as DFQATT and CDR2 as SNEGSKA (reference sequence). The CDR3 covers 16 residues. The CDR3 reads CSASPLRGRINQPQHF. In nucleotides, the CDR3 is TGCAGTGCTAGTCCACTCAGGGGCAGAATTAATCAGCCCCAGCATTTT.

This clonotype has a count of ten or more. V usage is TRBV5-1 and J usage is TRBJ1-1; a weak D match, TRBD1 (5 bases). Trimming removed 4 bases from V and 0 bases from J, with 19 bases in between. This CDR3 is built from 17 residues. From germline, CDR1 is SGHRS and CDR2 YFSETQ. The DNA of the CDR3 is TGCGCCAGCAGCCTGGGGCCGGGCACGGGAATGAACACTGAAGCTTTCTTT. Translating gives CASSLGPGTGMNTEAFF.

This clonotype was seen repeatedly, ten times or more. The V and J genes are TRBV12-3 or TRBV12-4 and TRBJ2-1, with D possibly matching TRBD2 (6 bases). The CDR3 has 14 residues. With 7 bases removed from V and 6 bases from J, the gap between germline ends came to 16 bases. The chain's CDR3 is CASTSQSGFNEQFF. The CDR3 DNA sequence: TGTGCCAGCACCTCGCAAAGCGGGTTCAATGAGCAGTTCTTC.

V gene TRBV11-2 combines with J gene TRBJ2-1; D remains ambiguous. The germline V and J ends were trimmed by 5 bases and 9 bases, with 8 bases remaining between them. The germline gives CDR1 SGHAT, CDR2 FQNNGV. The CDR3 runs to 11 residues. The CDR3 reads CASSTTREQFF. The CDR3 nucleotides are TGTGCCAGCAGCACGACTCGTGAGCAGTTCTTC.

This clonotype was counted many times. The rearrangement uses TRBV24-1 and TRBJ2-3; TRBD1 aligns across 7 bases. Germline lookup yields CDR1 KGHDR and CDR2 SFDVKD. V lost 3 bases and J lost 9; bases outside the gene matches: 8. This CDR3 is built from 14 residues. CDR3 bases: TGTGCCACCAGTGATGGAAAGACAGGGTACACGCAGTATTTT. This translates into CATSDGKTGYTQYF.

The DNA of the CDR3 is TGTGCCAGCAGCCAAGCGTGGGGGCGGTCTGGAAACACCATATATTTT. Its protein is CASSQAWGRSGNTIYF. V gene TRBV4-2 combines with J gene TRBJ1-3, with D maybe TRBD1 (6 bases). V was shortened by 1 base and J by 1 base, with 11 bases between the two germline ends. This CDR3 comprises 16 residues. Germline assignment: CDR1 LGHNA and CDR2 YNFKEQ.

The rearrangement uses TRBV7-2 and TRBJ2-7; 13 bases map to TRBD2. The length of the CDR3 is 15 residues. The trim removed 4 bases at V and 6 bases at J, leaving 6 bases unmatched. Germline V gene lookup returns CDR1 SGHTA and CDR2 FQGNSA. The CDR3, as DNA: TGTGCCAGCAGCTCCGGGACTAGCGGGATTACCGAGCAGTACTTC. It yields the protein CASSSGTSGITEQYF. The variable domain in full, with the rest retrieved from reference TRBV7-2 and TRBJ2-7, is GAGVSQSPSNKVTEKGKDVELRCDPISGHTALYWYRQSLGQGLEFLIYFQGNSAPDKSGLPSDRFSAERTGGSVSTLTIQRTQQEDSAVYLCASSSGTSGITEQYFGPGTRLTVT.

This chain uses TRBV4-1 with TRBJ1-2; no definite D call. Trimming removed 1 base at V and 5 bases at J, with 14 bases between. CDR3 length: 15 amino acids. Germline CDR1 MGHRA, CDR2 YSYEKL. The CDR3 region is CASSQANLHTYGYTF. DNA for the CDR3: TGCGCCAGCAGCCAAGCGAACCTGCATACTTATGGCTACACCTTC.

The sample holds many counts of this clonotype. The V gene is TRBV27, the J gene TRBJ2-5, with TRBD1 matching 8 bases. The V gene end was trimmed by 6 bases and the J gene end by 5 bases; junction bases not matched to a gene: 8. CDR1 MNHEY and CDR2 SMNVEV come from the germline V gene (reference sequence). This CDR3 is built from 14 residues. CDR3 region: CASRKTGVRETQYF. Written as DNA, the CDR3 is TGTGCCAGCAGGAAGACAGGGGTTAGGGAGACCCAGTACTTC.

This clonotype was detected many times. The rearrangement joins TRBV6-1 to TRBJ1-2; D remains unclear. CDR1 MNHNS and CDR2 SASEGT come from the germline V gene. The CDR3 has 15 amino acids. V was trimmed by 7 bases and J by 4 bases, leaving 19 bases between them. The CDR3 loop reads CASTLFPTETYGYTF. The CDR3 nucleotides are TGTGCCAGCACCCTCTTCCCGACGGAAACCTATGGCTACACCTTC.

This clonotype was observed many times. V usage is TRBV12-3 or TRBV12-4 and J usage is TRBJ2-1, with 8 bases that match TRBD1. J lost 6 bases, V lost 5 bases, and 9 bases had no gene match. The CDR3 sequence is 15 residues long. DNA for the CDR3: TGTGCCAGCAGTCCGAGGACAGGGTTGCCCAATGAGCAGTTCTTC. This gives the protein CASSPRTGLPNEQFF.

Many counts were recorded for this clonotype. The chain couples TRBV28 to TRBJ2-1; the match to TRBD1 covers 7 bases. Losses at the gene ends were 6 bases for V and 5 bases for J; bases not matched to a gene: 13. The CDR3 totals 16 residues. Germline V lookup: CDR1 MDHEN, CDR2 SYDVKM. The CDR3 sequence is CASSLQGSARDNEQFF. The CDR3 DNA sequence: TGTGCCAGCAGCTTACAGGGGTCAGCTCGGGACAATGAGCAGTTCTTC.

This clonotype was counted a few times. J is TRBJ2-5 and V is TRBV5-1, with D maybe TRBD1 (6 bases). The CDR3 spans 14 residues. Germline CDR1 and CDR2: SGHRS and YFSETQ. Trimming cost V 2 bases and J 4 bases, with 12 bases left between them. The CDR3 is CASSFSGVTETQYF. DNA for the CDR3: TGCGCCAGCAGCTTTTCAGGGGTAACAGAGACCCAGTACTTC. Filled out from reference TRBV5-1 and TRBJ2-5, the complete variable domain reads KAGVTQTPRYLIKTRGQQVTLSCSPISGHRSVSWYQQTPGQGLQFLFEYFSETQRNKGNFPGRFSGRQFSNSRSEMNVSTLELGDSALYLCASSFSGVTETQYFGPGTRLLVL.